Presented here are 18 T cell receptor beta chains from one specimen sequenced in a study of cytomegalovirus exposure and HLA in healthy donors. 60 Vbeta and 13 Jbeta primers were used in PCR. TCRdb keeps only in-frame clones here, not all; method: immunoSEQ multiplex PCR. The profile shows about 90,000 clones, more than 60% of them singletons. The sequenced sample consisted of PBMCs. The receptors originated from a boy younger than 18 in good health and CMV-seronegative.

The V gene is TRBV6-4, the J gene TRBJ2-3; 12 bases line up with TRBD2. Germline V gives CDR1 MRHNA, CDR2 SNTAGT. This CDR3 has 16 amino acids. V shed 3 bases and J 0 bases; nucleotides not matched to a gene: 1. CDR3 nucleotide sequence: TGTGCCAGCAGTGAACTAGCGGGGGGTAGCACAGATACGCAGTATTTT. Protein product: CASSELAGGSTDTQYF.

The chain links TRBV7-3 to TRBJ1-5; 7 bases are shared with TRBD1. The CDR3 totals 13 residues. Per the germline V gene, CDR1 is SGHTA and CDR2 is FQGTGA. V trimming: 5 bases; J trimming: 2 bases; junction bases outside the gene matches: 0. The CDR3 here is CASSQGGNQPQHF. CDR3 DNA: TGTGCCAGCAGCCAGGGGGGCAATCAGCCCCAGCATTTT.

This sequence joins TRBV18 and TRBJ2-7; D uncertain. V lost 2 bases and J lost 2, with 13 bases in between. The CDR3 covers 15 residues. CDR1 and CDR2 from the germline V gene are KGHSH and LQKENI. The CDR3 reads CASSPRQASTYEQYF. The DNA for the CDR3 is TGTGCCAGCTCACCAAGGCAGGCCTCTACCTACGAGCAGTACTTC.

The chain couples TRBV29-1 to TRBJ2-3; 8 positions match TRBD2. The CDR3 is 16 residues long. Germline-derived CDR1 and CDR2 are SQVTM and ANQGSEA. V dropped 0 bases and J dropped 2; count of bases not matched to a gene: 7. CDR3 sequence (DNA): TGCAGCGTTGAAGATCAGGAGCGGGAGAACACAGATACGCAGTATTTT. This gives the protein CSVEDQERENTDTQYF.

The rearrangement uses TRBV4-1 and TRBJ1-5, with 9 bases fitting TRBD1. V lost 1 base to trimming and J lost 2 bases; unmatched junction nucleotides: 0. The germline V gene encodes CDR1 MGHRA and CDR2 YSYEKL. There are 15 residues in the CDR3. CDR3 DNA sequence: TGCGCCAGCAGCCAAGGACAGGGGGGCAATCAGCCCCAGCATTTT. Encoded protein: CASSQGQGGNQPQHF.

The chain carries TRBV9 and TRBJ1-2, with TRBD1 identical over 9 bases. Germline V gene lookup returns CDR1 SGDLS and CDR2 YYNGEE. This CDR3 is built from 14 residues. J was trimmed by 5 bases and V by 6 bases; bases with no gene match: 8. The CDR3 loop is CASTKGGTGYGYTF. The DNA for the CDR3 is TGTGCCAGCACTAAAGGGGGGACAGGGTATGGCTACACCTTC.

The chain has TRBV6-1 and TRBJ2-7; D is undetermined. This CDR3 is 12 amino acids long. V was shortened by 6 bases and J by 3 bases, with 9 bases between the two germline ends. The germline V gene has CDR1 MNHNS and CDR2 SASEGT. CDR3 in DNA: TGTGCCAGCAGGGAATTTCTCTACGAGCAGTACTTC. Protein product: CASREFLYEQYF.

The gene calls are TRBV7-3 and TRBJ1-1; D is ambiguous. With 2 bases removed from V and 6 bases from J, the gap between germline ends came to 13 bases. Germline CDR1 SGHTA, CDR2 FQGTGA. The CDR3 covers 14 residues. The CDR3 reads CASSLEGSSAEAFF. The CDR3 nucleotides are TGTGCCAGCAGCTTAGAGGGCTCATCGGCTGAAGCTTTCTTT.

The chain uses TRBV30 and TRBJ1-2; 9 positions match TRBD1. J lost 8 bases, V lost 0 bases, and 10 bases had no gene match. CDR3 length: 15 amino acids. Germline V gene data show CDR1 as GTSNPN and CDR2 as SVGIG (reference sequence). The CDR3 coding sequence is TGTGCCTGGAGTGTAACTCCCGGGACAGGGCTCGGCTACACCTTC. This sequence encodes CAWSVTPGTGLGYTF.

The rearrangement links TRBV2 to TRBJ2-6, with TRBD1 identical over 7 bases. Germline loops: CDR1 SNHLY, CDR2 FYNNEI. J lost 0 bases, V lost 6 bases, and 5 bases had no gene match. This CDR3 is 16 amino acids long. CDR3 in amino acids: CASSVQGSSGANVLTF. The CDR3, as DNA: TGTGCCAGCAGCGTACAGGGGAGCTCTGGGGCCAACGTCCTGACTTTC.

The V and J genes are TRBV4-2 and TRBJ2-1, with 7 bases lining up with TRBD2. Looked up from germline, CDR1 is LGHNA and CDR2 is YNFKEQ. The ends lost 8 bases at V and 10 bases at J; junction bases unmatched: 11. The CDR3 is made up of 13 amino acids. CDR3 sequence: CASPPGGGGEQFF. In nucleotides, the CDR3 is TGTGCCAGCCCCCCGGGGGGTGGTGGAGAGCAGTTCTTC.

The rearrangement links TRBV7-8 to TRBJ2-1; D remains unclear. Germline assignment: CDR1 SGHVS and CDR2 FQNEAQ. V lost 2 bases to trimming and J lost 9 bases, with 5 bases between them. This CDR3 region has 11 residues. The CDR3 is CASSLRSEQFF. The CDR3 region has the DNA TGTGCCAGCAGCTTACGGAGTGAGCAGTTCTTC.

Comment on this clone: Without the conserved terminal phenylalanine or tryptophan, this CDR3 likely stems from a read error. The chain carries TRBV4-1 and TRBJ1-5; 9 bases match TRBD1. Trimming at V came to 0 bases and at J to 2 bases, leaving 11 bases not matched to a gene. Germline V gene data show CDR1 as MGHRA and CDR2 as YSYEKL. The CDR3 length is 19 residues. The CDR3, as DNA: TGCGCCAGCAGCCAAGATAGAGAGTCGGACAGGGGAGGCAATCAGCCCCAGCATGTT. Translated, it gives CASSQDRESDRGGNQPQHV.

Only a few counts were recorded for this clone. The chain carries TRBV28 and TRBJ1-1; no clear D. With 1 base removed from V and 4 bases from J, the gap between germline ends came to 10 bases. The germline V gene encodes CDR1 MDHEN and CDR2 SYDVKM. The CDR3 has 14 residues. The CDR3 region is CASSLYGAATEAFF. The CDR3 nucleotides are TGTGCCAGCAGTTTATACGGAGCAGCCACTGAAGCTTTCTTT.

The V and J genes are TRBV6-1 and TRBJ2-7, with D possibly being TRBD1 (6 bases). CDR1 MNHNS and CDR2 SASEGT come from the germline V gene. V was shortened by 8 bases and J by 2 bases, with 16 bases between the two germline ends. The CDR3 contains 14 residues. The CDR3: CASVGRDTTYEQYF. The CDR3 DNA reads as TGTGCCAGCGTCGGCCGGGACACAACCTACGAGCAGTACTTC.

The chain links TRBV6-1 to TRBJ2-1; D is possibly TRBD1 (5 bases). CDR3 length equals 14 residues. In germline, CDR1 is MNHNS, CDR2 SASEGT. Trimming removed 1 base from V and 6 bases from J, with 10 bases in between. CDR3 DNA: TGTGCCAGCAGTGAAGAGGGGATCGGCAATGAGCAGTTCTTC. It encodes CASSEEGIGNEQFF.

The rearrangement joins TRBV9 to TRBJ2-5; TRBD1 agrees at 10 bases. The ends lost 3 bases at V and 5 bases at J; junction bases unmatched: 7. This CDR3 comprises 15 residues. The germline V gene encodes CDR1 SGDLS and CDR2 YYNGEE. DNA of the CDR3: TGTGCCAGCAGCGCCGGACAGGGGGTAAGGGAGACCCAGTACTTC. Its protein product is CASSAGQGVRETQYF.

The rearrangement joins TRBV7-2 to TRBJ2-7, with D possibly TRBD2 on 6 matching bases. Germline V gene lookup returns CDR1 SGHTA and CDR2 FQGNSA. The CDR3 covers 16 residues. With 0 bases removed from V and 2 bases from J, the gap between germline ends came to 14 bases. The CDR3 DNA reads TGTGCCAGCAGCTTAGCCCTTTTGCGGGACCCCTACGAGCAGTACTTC. Residues: CASSLALLRDPYEQYF.